Described below is a single T cell receptor (beta chain) sequence and its context. What it binds is unknown. Generated by immunoSEQ multiplex PCR, the TCRdb table keeps only in-frame clones and is missing some. The table records over 85,000 clones, around 92% of them present only once. This CDR3 is 15 amino acids long. The J segment lost 3 bases and the V segment lost 6 bases, leaving 12 bases of the junction unmatched. Germline-derived CDR1 and CDR2 are SGHKS and YYEKEE (reference sequence). The data originate from a study of graft-versus-host responses after intestinal transplantation. The chain couples TRBV5-5 to TRBJ2-7; 7 nucleotides line up with TRBD1. Here the sequenced sample was unstimulated CD4+ T cells sorted from spleen or lymph node cells, taken before transplant. This clonotype was obtained from a human donor who was the organ donor for an intestinal transplant. For the CDR3, the DNA is TGTGCCAGCACCTCAACGTCGGGACAGTACTACGAGCAGTACTTC. Its protein product is CASTSTSGQYYEQYF.